This TCR beta chain stems from a study of patients and donors after allogeneic stem cell transplantation. This clonotype was seen a few times. Germline CDR1 and CDR2: SGHTA and FQGNSA. The V segment lost 4 bases and the J segment 0 bases; nucleotides outside the gene matches: 11. This CDR3 is 17 amino acids long. TCRdb reprocessed the RT-PCR reads with MiXCR, giving one entry per CDR3 protein. The table includes about a million distinct CDR3 sequences, under 20% detected once. This chain joins TRBV7-2 and TRBJ2-7; 8 bases align to TRBD2. This sequence was found in a human donor who was either an allogeneic HSCT recipient or a stem cell or donor lymphocyte infusion donor (not recorded which). It is not recorded whose cells these are; they may come from a transplant donor. Sequencing was performed on blood, either unsorted or a sorted T cell fraction (not recorded which). CDR3 sequence reads: CASSSYGGSGTSYEQYF. The CDR3 bases are TGTGCCAGCAGCTCCTATGGAGGTAGCGGGACCTCCTACGAGCAGTACTTC.